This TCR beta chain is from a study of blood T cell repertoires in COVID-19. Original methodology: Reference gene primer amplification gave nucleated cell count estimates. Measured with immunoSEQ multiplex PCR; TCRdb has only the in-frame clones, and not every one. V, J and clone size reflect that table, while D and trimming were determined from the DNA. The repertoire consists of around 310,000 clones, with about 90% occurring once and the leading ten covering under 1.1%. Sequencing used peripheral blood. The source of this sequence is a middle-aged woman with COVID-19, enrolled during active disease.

The CDR3 here is CASSLIGRGPPHTEAFF. The CDR3 DNA is TGCGCCAGCAGCTTGATCGGGAGGGGGCCCCCCCACACTGAAGCTTTCTTT. The rearrangement joins TRBV5-1 to TRBJ1-1, with TRBD1 matching over 7 bases. The germline V gene encodes CDR1 SGHRS and CDR2 YFSETQ. This CDR3 is built from 17 residues. The V and J ends lost 1 base and 3 bases, in that order; junction bases with no gene match: 12.